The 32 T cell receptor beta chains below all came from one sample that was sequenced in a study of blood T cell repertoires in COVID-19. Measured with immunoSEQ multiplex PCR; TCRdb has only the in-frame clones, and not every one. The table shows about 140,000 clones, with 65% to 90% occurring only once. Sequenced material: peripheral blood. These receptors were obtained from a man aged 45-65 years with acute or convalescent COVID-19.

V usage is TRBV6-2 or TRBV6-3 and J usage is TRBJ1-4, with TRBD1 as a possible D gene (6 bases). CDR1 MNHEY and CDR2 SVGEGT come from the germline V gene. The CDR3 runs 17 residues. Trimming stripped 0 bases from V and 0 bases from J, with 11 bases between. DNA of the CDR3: TGTGCCAGCAGTTACTCGTGGGCAGGGGCAACTAATGAAAAACTGTTTTTT. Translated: CASSYSWAGATNEKLFF.

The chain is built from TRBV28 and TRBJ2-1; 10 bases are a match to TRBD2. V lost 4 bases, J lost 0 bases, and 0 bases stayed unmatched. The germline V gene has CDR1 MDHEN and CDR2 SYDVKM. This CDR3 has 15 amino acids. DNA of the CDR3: TGTGCCAGCAGTTCTAGCGGGAGCTCCTACAATGAGCAGTTCTTC. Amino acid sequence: CASSSSGSSYNEQFF.

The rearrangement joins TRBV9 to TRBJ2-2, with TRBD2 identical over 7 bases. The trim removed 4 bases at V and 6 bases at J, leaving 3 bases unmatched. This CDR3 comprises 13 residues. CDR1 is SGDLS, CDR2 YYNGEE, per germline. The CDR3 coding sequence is TGTGCCAGCAGCCCTCGGGAGGCCGGGGAGCTGTTTTTT. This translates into CASSPREAGELFF.

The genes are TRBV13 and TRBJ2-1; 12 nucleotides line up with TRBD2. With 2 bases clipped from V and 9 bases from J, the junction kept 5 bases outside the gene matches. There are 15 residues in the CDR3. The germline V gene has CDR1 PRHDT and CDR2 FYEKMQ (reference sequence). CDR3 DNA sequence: TGTGCCAGCAGCTTATTCTCTAGCGGGGGGGGTGAGCAGTTCTTC. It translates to CASSLFSSGGGEQFF.

CDR3 nucleotide sequence: TGTGCCAGCAGCAACCCTACAGGGGCCCAAGAGACCCAGTACTTC. This sequence encodes CASSNPTGAQETQYF. The chain is built from TRBV28 and TRBJ2-5; 7 positions match TRBD1. Germline V CDR1 and CDR2: MDHEN, SYDVKM. V trimming: 6 bases; J trimming: 1 base; junction bases outside the gene matches: 8. This CDR3 region has 15 residues.

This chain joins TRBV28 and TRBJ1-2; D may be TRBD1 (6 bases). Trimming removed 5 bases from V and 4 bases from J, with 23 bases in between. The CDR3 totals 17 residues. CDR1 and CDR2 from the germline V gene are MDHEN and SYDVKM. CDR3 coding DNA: TGTGCCAGCAGTCCGCCCCCTTACAGGGACCCCATCTATGGCTACACCTTC. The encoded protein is CASSPPPYRDPIYGYTF.

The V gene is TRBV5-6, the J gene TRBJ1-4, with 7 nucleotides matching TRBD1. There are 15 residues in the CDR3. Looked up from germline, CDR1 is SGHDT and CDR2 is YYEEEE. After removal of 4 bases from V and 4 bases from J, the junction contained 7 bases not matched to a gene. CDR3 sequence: CASSTRTGINEKLFF. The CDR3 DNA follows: TGTGCCAGCAGCACCCGGACAGGTATTAATGAAAAACTGTTTTTT. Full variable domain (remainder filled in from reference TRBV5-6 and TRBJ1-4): DAGVTQSPTHLIKTRGQQVTLRCSPKSGHDTVSWYQQALGQGPQFIFQYYEEEERQRGNFPDRFSGHQFPNYSSELNVNALLLGDSALYLCASSTRTGINEKLFFGSGTQLSVL.

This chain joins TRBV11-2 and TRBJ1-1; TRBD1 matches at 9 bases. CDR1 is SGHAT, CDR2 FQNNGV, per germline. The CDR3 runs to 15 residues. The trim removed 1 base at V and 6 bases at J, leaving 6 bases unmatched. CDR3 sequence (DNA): TGTGCCAGCAGCTTAGCACAGGGGGCCGGGGCTGAAGCTTTCTTT. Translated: CASSLAQGAGAEAFF.

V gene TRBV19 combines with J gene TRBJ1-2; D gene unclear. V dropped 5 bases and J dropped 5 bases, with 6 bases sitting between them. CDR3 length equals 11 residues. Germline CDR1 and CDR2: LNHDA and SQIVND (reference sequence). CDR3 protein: CASSSEYGYTF. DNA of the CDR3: TGTGCCAGTAGTTCTGAGTATGGCTACACCTTC.

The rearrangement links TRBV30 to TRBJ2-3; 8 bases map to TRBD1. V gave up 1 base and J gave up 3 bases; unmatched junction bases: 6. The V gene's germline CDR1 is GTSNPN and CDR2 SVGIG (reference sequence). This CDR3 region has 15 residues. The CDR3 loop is CAWSGAGGATDTQYF. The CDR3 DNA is TGTGCCTGGAGTGGGGCAGGGGGCGCGACAGATACGCAGTATTTT.

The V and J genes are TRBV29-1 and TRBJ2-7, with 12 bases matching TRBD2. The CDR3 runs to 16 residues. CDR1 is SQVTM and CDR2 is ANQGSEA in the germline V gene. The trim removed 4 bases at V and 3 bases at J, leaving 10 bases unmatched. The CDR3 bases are TGCAGCGTTGCCCGAACACTAGCGGGAGGCAACTACGAGCAGTACTTC. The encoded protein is CSVARTLAGGNYEQYF.

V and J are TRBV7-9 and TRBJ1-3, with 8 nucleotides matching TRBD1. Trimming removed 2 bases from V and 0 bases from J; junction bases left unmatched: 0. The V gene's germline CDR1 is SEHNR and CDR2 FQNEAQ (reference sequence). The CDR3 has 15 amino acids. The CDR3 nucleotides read TGTGCCAGCAGCTTAACAGGGGGCTCTGGAAACACCATATATTTT. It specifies CASSLTGGSGNTIYF.

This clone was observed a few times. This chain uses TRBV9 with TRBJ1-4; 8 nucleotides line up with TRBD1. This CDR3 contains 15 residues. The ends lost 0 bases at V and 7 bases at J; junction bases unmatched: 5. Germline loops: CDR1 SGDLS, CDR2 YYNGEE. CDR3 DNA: TGTGCCAGCAGCGTAGCTGGGACAGGTAGTGAAAAACTGTTTTTT. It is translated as CASSVAGTGSEKLFF.

For the CDR3, the DNA is TGTGCCATCAGTGACGTCCTCCGGGAAGCAGACTATGGCTACACCTTC. Amino acids: CAISDVLREADYGYTF. The chain recombines TRBV10-3 with TRBJ1-2, with D hard to call. The CDR3 spans 16 residues. V shed 3 bases and J shed 3 bases, with 17 bases lying between them. CDR1 ENHRY and CDR2 SYGVKD come from the germline V gene.

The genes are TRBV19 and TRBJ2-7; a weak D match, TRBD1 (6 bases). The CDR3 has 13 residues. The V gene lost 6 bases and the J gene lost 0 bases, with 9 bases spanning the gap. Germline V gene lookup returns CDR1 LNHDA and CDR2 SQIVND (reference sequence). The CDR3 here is CASREDSSYEQYF. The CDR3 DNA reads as TGTGCCAGTAGAGAGGACAGCTCCTACGAGCAGTACTTC.

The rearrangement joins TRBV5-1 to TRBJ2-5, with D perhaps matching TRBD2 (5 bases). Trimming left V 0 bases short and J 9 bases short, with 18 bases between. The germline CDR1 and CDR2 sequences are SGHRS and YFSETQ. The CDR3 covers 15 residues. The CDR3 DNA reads TGCGCCAGCAGCTTGGGGCGAGGGCCCGCCGGGTCCCAGTACTTC. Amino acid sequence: CASSLGRGPAGSQYF.

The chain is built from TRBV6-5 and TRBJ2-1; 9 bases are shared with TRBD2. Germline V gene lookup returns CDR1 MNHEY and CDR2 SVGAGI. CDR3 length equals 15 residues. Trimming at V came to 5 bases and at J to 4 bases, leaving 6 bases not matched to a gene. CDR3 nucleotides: TGTGCCAGCAGTCCGAGCGGGGGGTATTACAATGAGCAGTTCTTC. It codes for CASSPSGGYYNEQFF.

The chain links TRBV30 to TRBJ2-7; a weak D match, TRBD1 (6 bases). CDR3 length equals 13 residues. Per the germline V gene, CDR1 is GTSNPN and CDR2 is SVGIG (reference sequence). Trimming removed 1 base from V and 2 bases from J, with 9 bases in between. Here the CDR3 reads CAWSEGDPYEQYF. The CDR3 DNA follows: TGTGCCTGGAGTGAGGGGGACCCCTACGAGCAGTACTTC.

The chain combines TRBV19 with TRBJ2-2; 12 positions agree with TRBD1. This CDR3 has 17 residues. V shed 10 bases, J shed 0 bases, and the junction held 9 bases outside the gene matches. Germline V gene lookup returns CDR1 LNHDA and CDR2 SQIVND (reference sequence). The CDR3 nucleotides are TGTGCCACGAGGGACAGGGGGCAGTTCGCGAACACCGGGGAGCTGTTTTTT. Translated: CATRDRGQFANTGELFF. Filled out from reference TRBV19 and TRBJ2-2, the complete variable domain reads DGGITQSPKYLFRKEGQNVTLSCEQNLNHDAMYWYRQDPGQGLRLIYYSQIVNDFQKGDIAEGYSVSREKKESFPLTVTSAQKNPTAFYLCATRDRGQFANTGELFFGEGSRLTVL.

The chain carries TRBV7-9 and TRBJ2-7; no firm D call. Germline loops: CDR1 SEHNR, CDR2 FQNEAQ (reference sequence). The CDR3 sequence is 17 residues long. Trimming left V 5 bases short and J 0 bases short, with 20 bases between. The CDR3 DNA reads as TGTGCCAGCAGCCCGTCAGACCGGGTTCTGCCCTCCTACGAGCAGTACTTC. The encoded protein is CASSPSDRVLPSYEQYF.

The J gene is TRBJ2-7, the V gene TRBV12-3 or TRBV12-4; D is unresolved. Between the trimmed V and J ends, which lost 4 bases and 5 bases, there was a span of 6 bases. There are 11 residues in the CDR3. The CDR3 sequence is CASSSFDEQYF. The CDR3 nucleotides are TGTGCCAGCAGTTCGTTTGACGAGCAGTACTTC.

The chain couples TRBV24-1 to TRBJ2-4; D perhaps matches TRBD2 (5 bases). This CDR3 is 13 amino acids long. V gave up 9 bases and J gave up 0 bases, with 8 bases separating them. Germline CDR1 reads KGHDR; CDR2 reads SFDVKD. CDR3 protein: CATSGVAKNIQYF. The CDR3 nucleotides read TGTGCCACCTCCGGGGTAGCCAAAAACATTCAGTACTTC.

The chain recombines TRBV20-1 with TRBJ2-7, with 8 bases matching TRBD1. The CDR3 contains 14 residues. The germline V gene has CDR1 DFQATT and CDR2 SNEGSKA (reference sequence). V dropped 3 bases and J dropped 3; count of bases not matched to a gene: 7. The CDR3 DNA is TGCAGTGCTAGTAAAGGCACAGGGGGCTACGAGCAGTACTTC. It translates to CSASKGTGGYEQYF.

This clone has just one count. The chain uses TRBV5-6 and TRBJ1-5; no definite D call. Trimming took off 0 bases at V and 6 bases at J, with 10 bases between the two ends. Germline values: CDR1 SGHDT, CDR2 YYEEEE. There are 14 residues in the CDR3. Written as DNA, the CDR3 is TGTGCCAGCAGCTTGGCCTTCGGAGGTCAGCCCCAGCATTTT. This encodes CASSLAFGGQPQHF.

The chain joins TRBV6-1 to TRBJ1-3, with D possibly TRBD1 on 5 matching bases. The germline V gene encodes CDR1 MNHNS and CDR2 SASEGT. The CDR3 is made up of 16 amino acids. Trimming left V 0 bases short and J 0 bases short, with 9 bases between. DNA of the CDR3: TGTGCCAGCAGTGAAGCAGGGCAGGGCTCTGGAAACACCATATATTTT. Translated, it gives CASSEAGQGSGNTIYF.

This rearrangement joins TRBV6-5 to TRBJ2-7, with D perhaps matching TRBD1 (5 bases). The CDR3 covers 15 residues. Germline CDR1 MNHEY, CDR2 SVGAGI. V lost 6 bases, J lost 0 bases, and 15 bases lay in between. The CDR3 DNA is TGTGCCAGCAGGGTAACAGGAGCCGACTCCTACGAGCAGTACTTC. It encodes CASRVTGADSYEQYF.

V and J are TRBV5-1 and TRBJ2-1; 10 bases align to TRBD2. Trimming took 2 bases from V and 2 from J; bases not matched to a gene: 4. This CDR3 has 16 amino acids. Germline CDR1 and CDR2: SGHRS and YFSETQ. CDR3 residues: CASSFQAGGPYNEQFF. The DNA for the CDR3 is TGCGCCAGCAGCTTCCAAGCGGGAGGGCCCTACAATGAGCAGTTCTTC.

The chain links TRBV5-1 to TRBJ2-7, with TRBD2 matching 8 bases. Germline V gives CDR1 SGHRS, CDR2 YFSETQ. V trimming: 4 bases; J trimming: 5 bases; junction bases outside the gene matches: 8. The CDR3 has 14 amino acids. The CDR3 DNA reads TGCGCCAGCAGCGGAGCGGGAGCTAATCACGAGCAGTACTTC. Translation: CASSGAGANHEQYF. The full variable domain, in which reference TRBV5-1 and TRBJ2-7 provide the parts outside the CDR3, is KAGVTQTPRYLIKTRGQQVTLSCSPISGHRSVSWYQQTPGQGLQFLFEYFSETQRNKGNFPGRFSGRQFSNSRSEMNVSTLELGDSALYLCASSGAGANHEQYFGPGTRLTVT.

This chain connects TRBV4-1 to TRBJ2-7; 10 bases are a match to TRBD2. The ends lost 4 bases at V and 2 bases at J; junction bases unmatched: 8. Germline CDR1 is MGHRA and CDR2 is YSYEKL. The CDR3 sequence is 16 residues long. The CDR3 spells CASSLGLAEIPYEQYF. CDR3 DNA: TGCGCCAGCAGCCTCGGACTAGCGGAAATTCCCTACGAGCAGTACTTC.

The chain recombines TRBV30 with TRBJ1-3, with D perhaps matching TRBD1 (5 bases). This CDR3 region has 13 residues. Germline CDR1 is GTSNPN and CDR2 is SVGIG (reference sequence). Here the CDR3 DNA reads TGTGTCAAAAGGGGAATAGGTGGAAACACCATATATTTT. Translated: CVKRGIGGNTIYF.

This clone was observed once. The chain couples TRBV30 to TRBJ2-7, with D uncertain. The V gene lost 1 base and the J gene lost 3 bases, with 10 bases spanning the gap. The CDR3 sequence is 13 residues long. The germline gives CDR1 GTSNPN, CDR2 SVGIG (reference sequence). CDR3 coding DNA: TGTGCCTGGAGTGATCTATCCCTCTACGAGCAGTACTTC. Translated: CAWSDLSLYEQYF.

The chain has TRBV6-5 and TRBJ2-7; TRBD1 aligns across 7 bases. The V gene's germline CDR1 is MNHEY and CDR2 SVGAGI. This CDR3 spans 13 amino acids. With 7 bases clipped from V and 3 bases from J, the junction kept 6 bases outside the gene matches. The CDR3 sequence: CASTRTGNYEQYF. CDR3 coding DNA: TGTGCCAGCACTAGGACAGGTAACTACGAGCAGTACTTC.